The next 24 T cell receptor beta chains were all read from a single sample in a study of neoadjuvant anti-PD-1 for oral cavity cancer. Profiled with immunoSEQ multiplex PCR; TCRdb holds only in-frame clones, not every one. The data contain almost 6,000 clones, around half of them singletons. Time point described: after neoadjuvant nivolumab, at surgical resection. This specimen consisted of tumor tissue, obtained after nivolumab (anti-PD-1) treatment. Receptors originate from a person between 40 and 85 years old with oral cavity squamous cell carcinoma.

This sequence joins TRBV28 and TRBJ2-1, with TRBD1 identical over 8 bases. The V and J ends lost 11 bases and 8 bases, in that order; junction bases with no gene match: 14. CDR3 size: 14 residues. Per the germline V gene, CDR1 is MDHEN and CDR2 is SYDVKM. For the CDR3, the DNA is TGTGCCCACAGGGGGGAGCAAAGGAAGGATGAGCAGTTCTTC. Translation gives CAHRGEQRKDEQFF.

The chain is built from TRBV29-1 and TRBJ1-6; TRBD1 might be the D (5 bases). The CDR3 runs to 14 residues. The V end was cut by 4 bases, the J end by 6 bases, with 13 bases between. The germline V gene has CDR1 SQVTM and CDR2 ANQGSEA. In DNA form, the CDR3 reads TGCAGCGTTGGGGAAGGGGCGAGTAATTCACCCCTCCACTTT. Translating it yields CSVGEGASNSPLHF.

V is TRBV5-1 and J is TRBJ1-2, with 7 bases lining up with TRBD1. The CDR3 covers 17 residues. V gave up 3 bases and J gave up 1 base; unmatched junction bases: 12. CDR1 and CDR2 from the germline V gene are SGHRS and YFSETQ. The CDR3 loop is CASSWNPGQLDNYGYTF. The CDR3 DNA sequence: TGCGCCAGCAGCTGGAACCCGGGACAGCTTGATAACTATGGCTACACCTTC.

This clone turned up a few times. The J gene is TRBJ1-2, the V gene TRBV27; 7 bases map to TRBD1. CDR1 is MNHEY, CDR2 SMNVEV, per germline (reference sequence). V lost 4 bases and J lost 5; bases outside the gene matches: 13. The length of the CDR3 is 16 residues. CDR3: CASSYTETGRRYGYTF. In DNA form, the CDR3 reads TGTGCCAGCAGTTACACGGAGACAGGGAGGAGGTATGGCTACACCTTC.

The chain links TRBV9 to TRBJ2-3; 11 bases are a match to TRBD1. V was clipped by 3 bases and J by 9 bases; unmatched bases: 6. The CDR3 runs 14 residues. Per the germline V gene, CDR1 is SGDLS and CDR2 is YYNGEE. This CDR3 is CASSARDRGGTQYF. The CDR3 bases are TGTGCCAGCAGCGCTAGGGACAGGGGGGGCACGCAGTATTTT.

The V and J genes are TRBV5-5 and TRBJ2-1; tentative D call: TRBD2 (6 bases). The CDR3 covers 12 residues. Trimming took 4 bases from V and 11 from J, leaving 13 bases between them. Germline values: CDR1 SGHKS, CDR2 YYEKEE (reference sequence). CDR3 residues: CASSLDGGKQFF. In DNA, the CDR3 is TGTGCCAGCAGCCTTGACGGGGGTAAGCAGTTCTTC.

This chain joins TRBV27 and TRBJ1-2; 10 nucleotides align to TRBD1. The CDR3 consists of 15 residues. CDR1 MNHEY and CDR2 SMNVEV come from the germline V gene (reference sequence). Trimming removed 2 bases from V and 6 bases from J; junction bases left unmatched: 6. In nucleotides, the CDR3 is TGTGCCAGCAGTTTACTTGGCGGGACAGGGGATGGCTACACCTTC. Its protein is CASSLLGGTGDGYTF.

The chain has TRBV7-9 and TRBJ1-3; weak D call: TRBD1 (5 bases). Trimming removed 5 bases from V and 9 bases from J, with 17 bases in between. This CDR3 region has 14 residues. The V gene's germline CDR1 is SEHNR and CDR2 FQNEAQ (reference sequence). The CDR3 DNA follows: TGTGCCAGCAGCCGCCGGGACCTCCGGGGCACCATATATTTT. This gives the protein CASSRRDLRGTIYF.

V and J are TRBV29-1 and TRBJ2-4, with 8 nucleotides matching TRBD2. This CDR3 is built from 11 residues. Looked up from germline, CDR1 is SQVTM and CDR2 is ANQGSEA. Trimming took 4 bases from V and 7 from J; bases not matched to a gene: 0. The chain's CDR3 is CSVAGGNIQYF. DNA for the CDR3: TGCAGCGTTGCGGGAGGGAACATTCAGTACTTC.

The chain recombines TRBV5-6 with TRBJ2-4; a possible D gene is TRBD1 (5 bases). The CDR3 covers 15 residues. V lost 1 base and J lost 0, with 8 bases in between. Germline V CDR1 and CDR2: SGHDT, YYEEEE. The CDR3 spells CASSLRGLAKNIQYF. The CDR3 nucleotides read TGTGCCAGCAGCTTGAGGGGATTAGCCAAAAACATTCAGTACTTC.

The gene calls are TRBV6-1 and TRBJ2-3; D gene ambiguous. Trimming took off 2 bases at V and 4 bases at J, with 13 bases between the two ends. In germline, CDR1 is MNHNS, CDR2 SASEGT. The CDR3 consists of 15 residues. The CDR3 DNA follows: TGTGCCAGCAGTGAACCCCTGGATGGAGCAGATACGCAGTATTTT. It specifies CASSEPLDGADTQYF.

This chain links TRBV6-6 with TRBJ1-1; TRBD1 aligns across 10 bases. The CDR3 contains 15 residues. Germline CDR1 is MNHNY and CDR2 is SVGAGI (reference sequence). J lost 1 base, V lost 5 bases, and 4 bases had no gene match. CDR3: CASSARTGGNTEAFF. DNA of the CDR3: TGTGCCAGCAGTGCTCGGACAGGGGGGAACACTGAAGCTTTCTTT.

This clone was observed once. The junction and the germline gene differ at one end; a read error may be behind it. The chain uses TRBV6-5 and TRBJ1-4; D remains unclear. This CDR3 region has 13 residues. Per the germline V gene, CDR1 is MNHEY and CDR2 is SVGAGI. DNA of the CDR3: TGTGCCAGCAGTCTTCGGGAGGCTGAAACACTGTTTTTT. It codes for CASSLREAETLFF.

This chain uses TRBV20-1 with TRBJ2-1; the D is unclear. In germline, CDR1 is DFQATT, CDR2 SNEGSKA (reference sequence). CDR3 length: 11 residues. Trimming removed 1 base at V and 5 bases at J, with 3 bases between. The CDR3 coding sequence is TGCAGTGCTAGAGGGGACAATGAGCAGTTCTTC. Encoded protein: CSARGDNEQFF.

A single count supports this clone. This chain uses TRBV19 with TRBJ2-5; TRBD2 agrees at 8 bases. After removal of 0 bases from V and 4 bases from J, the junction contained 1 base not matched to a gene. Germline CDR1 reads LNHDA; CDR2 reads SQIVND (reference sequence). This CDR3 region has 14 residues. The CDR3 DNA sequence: TGTGCCAGTAGTATAGAGGGACTAGGAGAGACCCAGTACTTC. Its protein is CASSIEGLGETQYF. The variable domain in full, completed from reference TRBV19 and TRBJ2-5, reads DGGITQSPKYLFRKEGQNVTLSCEQNLNHDAMYWYRQDPGQGLRLIYYSQIVNDFQKGDIAEGYSVSREKKESFPLTVTSAQKNPTAFYLCASSIEGLGETQYFGPGTRLLVL.

This chain's CDR3 is CASSSTGTGHGNTIYF. In nucleotides, the CDR3 is TGTGCCAGCAGTTCAACCGGGACAGGTCATGGAAACACCATATATTTT. The gene calls are TRBV27 and TRBJ1-3; 8 bases are a match to TRBD1. CDR3 size: 16 residues. Germline V gene lookup returns CDR1 MNHEY and CDR2 SMNVEV (reference sequence). J gave up 3 bases and V 4 bases, and 8 bases lay outside the gene matches.

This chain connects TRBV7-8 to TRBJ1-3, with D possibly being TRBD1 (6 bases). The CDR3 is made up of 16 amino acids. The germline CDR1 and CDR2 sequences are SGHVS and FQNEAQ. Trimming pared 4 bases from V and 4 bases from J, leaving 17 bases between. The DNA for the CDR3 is TGTGCCAGCAGCTCCCTTTTCAGGGGTGACGGAAACACCATATATTTT. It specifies CASSSLFRGDGNTIYF.

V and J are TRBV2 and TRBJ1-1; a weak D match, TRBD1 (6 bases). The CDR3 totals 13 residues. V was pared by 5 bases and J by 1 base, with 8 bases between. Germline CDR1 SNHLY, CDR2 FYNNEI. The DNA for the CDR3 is TGTGCCAGCAGTTTACAGGGGAACACTGAAGCTTTCTTT. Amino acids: CASSLQGNTEAFF.

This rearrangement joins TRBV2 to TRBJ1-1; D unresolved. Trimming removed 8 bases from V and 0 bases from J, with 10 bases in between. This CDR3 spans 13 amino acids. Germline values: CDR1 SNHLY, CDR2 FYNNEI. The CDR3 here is CASGGRVNTEAFF. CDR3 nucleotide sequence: TGTGCCAGCGGTGGTAGGGTGAACACTGAAGCTTTCTTT.

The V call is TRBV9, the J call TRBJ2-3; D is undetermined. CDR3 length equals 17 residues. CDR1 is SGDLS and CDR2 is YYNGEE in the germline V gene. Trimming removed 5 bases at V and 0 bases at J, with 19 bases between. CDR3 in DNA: TGTGCCAGCAGTAGACGGCAGGCTACTCTTAGCACAGATACGCAGTATTTT. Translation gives CASSRRQATLSTDTQYF.

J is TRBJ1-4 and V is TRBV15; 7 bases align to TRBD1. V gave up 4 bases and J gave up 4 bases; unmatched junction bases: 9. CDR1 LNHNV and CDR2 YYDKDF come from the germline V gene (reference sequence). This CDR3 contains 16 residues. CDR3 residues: CATSISSGGLNEKLFF. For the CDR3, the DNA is TGTGCCACCAGCATTTCTTCAGGGGGACTTAATGAAAAACTGTTTTTT. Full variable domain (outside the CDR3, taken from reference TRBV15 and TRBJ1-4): DAMVIQNPRYQVTQFGKPVTLSCSQTLNHNVMYWYQQKSSQAPKLLFHYYDKDFNNEADTPDNFQSRRPNTSFCFLDIRSPGLGDTAMYLCATSISSGGLNEKLFFGSGTQLSVL.

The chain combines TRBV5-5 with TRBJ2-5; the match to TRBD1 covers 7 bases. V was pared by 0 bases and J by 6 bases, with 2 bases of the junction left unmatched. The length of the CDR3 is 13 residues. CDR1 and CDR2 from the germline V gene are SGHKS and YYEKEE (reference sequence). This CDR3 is CASSLVTGKTQYF. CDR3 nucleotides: TGTGCCAGCAGCTTGGTGACAGGGAAGACCCAGTACTTC.

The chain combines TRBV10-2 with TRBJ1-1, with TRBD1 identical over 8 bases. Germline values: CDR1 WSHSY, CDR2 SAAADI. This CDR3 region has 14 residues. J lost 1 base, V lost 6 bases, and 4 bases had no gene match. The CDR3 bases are TGCGCCAGCAGAGCCGGGACAGGGAACACTGAAGCTTTCTTT. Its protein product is CASRAGTGNTEAFF.

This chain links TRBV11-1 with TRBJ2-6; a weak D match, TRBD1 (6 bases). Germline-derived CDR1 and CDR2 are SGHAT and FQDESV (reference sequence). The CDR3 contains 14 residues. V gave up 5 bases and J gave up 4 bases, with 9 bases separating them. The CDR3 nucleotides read TGTGCCAGCAGCCCCAGGGGCGGGGCCAACGTCCTGACTTTC. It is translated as CASSPRGGANVLTF.